What follows is one T cell receptor beta chain and its context. What it recognizes is unknown. This sample was included in a study of T cells after yellow fever vaccination. Synthesis of TCR cDNA relied on 5'RACE template switching, which attached a universal primer site and UMIs. MiXCR, run by TCRdb on the 5' RACE reads, gives a single entry per CDR3 protein. The profile covers some 150,000 distinct CDR3 sequences, with 9.5% to 12% appearing a single time and less than 40% taken by the ten largest. Per germline, CDR1 LNHDA and CDR2 SQIVND (reference sequence). The CDR3 length is 13 residues. V dropped 5 bases and J dropped 4 bases, with 11 bases sitting between them. Study-wide results and limits: Abundant clonotypes (contaminants from the bulk population) could be present in FACS-sorted repertoires.

The clonotype originates from a man aged 18 to 29 who received the YFV17D yellow fever vaccine. V gene TRBV19 combines with J gene TRBJ1-1; D not resolved. Sample: CD8+ T cells sorted from PBMCs, taken 15 days after the yellow fever booster vaccination. CDR3 protein: CASSSQPATEAFF. CDR3 in DNA: TGTGCCAGTAGTTCCCAGCCGGCCACTGAAGCTTTCTTT.